Below are 10 T cell receptor beta chains sequenced from a single sample in a study of T-cell memory formation after mild COVID-19. TCRdb redid the calling of the 5' RACE reads with MiXCR, one entry per CDR3 protein. The data show 500,000 to 550,000 distinct CDR3 sequences, with approximately 20% seen just once and under 15% held by the top ten. The sequenced material came from PBMCs or a T cell subset sorted from them (not recorded which). Receptors originate from an adult woman who had mild COVID-19 (a few samples of this study predate the infection). Cell type and time point are not known.

The CDR3 sequence is CASKSGGTSSHEQFF. CDR3 bases: TGTGCCAGCAAATCAGGGGGGACTAGTTCGCATGAGCAGTTCTTC. The rearrangement joins TRBV6-5 to TRBJ2-1, with D maybe TRBD2 (8 bases). The V end lost 7 bases, the J end lost 8 bases, and 21 bases lay between the germline ends. Germline values: CDR1 MNHEY, CDR2 SVGAGI. The CDR3 sequence is 15 residues long.

The chain uses TRBV7-6 and TRBJ2-7; D gene ambiguous. Germline V CDR1 and CDR2: SGHVS, FNYEAQ. The V end was cut by 1 base, the J end by 5 bases, with 12 bases between. This CDR3 comprises 14 residues. DNA of the CDR3: TGTGCCAGCAGCTTAGGCGGTTACCGGGACGAGCAGTACTTC. Protein product: CASSLGGYRDEQYF.

The chain recombines TRBV15 with TRBJ1-6; D is undetermined. Germline CDR1 and CDR2: LNHNV and YYDKDF (reference sequence). The V end lost 0 bases, the J end lost 2 bases, and 8 bases lay between the germline ends. The CDR3 is made up of 16 amino acids. The CDR3 DNA reads as TGTGCCACCAGCAGAGATGAAGGGCCCTATAATTCACCCCTCCACTTT. Protein sequence: CATSRDEGPYNSPLHF.

This clonotype was recorded a few times. This chain joins TRBV4-1 and TRBJ1-5; 9 bases are a match to TRBD1. With 8 bases clipped from V and 1 base from J, the junction kept 6 bases outside the gene matches. The germline V gene encodes CDR1 MGHRA and CDR2 YSYEKL. CDR3 size: 15 residues. This CDR3 is CASAGTGSSNQPQHF. CDR3 sequence (DNA): TGCGCCAGCGCCGGGACAGGGTCAAGCAATCAGCCCCAGCATTTT.

As concerns this clonotype: A read error may be the cause here, since a much bigger clone is one base away. The genes are TRBV5-1 and TRBJ2-3, with D possibly matching TRBD2 (5 bases). Trimming pared 3 bases from V and 3 bases from J, leaving 14 bases between. The CDR3 contains 15 residues. Germline loops: CDR1 SGHRS, CDR2 YFSETQ. The CDR3, as DNA: TGCGCCAGCAGCTCTGGAGCGGTGTTAACAGATACGCAGTATTTT. This gives the protein CASSSGAVLTDTQYF.

This clonotype showed up just a few times. The chain carries TRBV20-1 and TRBJ2-1; D uncertain. The germline CDR1 and CDR2 sequences are DFQATT and SNEGSKA (reference sequence). The CDR3 is 14 residues long. Deletions cut 7 bases from V and 0 bases from J, with 13 bases between. In nucleotides, the CDR3 is TGCAGTGTGGGCTCCAAAAGCTCCTACAATGAGCAGTTCTTC. Translating gives CSVGSKSSYNEQFF.

This clonotype was seen a few times. J is TRBJ2-3 and V is TRBV24-1; a possible D gene is TRBD1 (6 bases). V was pared by 2 bases and J by 8 bases, with 19 bases between. This CDR3 spans 16 amino acids. The germline V gene has CDR1 KGHDR and CDR2 SFDVKD. The CDR3 DNA sequence: TGTGCCACCAGTGATTACAGGGACCACCAACCCGGTACGCAGTATTTT. Its protein product is CATSDYRDHQPGTQYF.

This clonotype was recorded a few times. The chain joins TRBV12-3 or TRBV12-4 to TRBJ2-1; TRBD1 aligns across 9 bases. This CDR3 has 15 amino acids. The V and J ends lost 10 bases and 8 bases, in that order; junction bases with no gene match: 15. The CDR3 loop reads CATIFPGQGGDEQFF. The CDR3 nucleotides are TGTGCCACCATTTTCCCGGGACAGGGAGGAGATGAGCAGTTCTTC.

There are a few counts of this clonotype. The V gene is TRBV11-3, the J gene TRBJ2-1; D not resolved. CDR3 length: 13 residues. The ends were cut back, 1 base at V and 10 bases at J, with 11 bases in the middle. Germline V lookup: CDR1 SGHNT, CDR2 YENEEA. In DNA form, the CDR3 reads TGTGCCAGCAGCTTAGTTCGAACCGGAGAGCAGTTCTTC. Its protein is CASSLVRTGEQFF.

J is TRBJ2-7 and V is TRBV9, with no clear D. This CDR3 region has 14 residues. V lost 0 bases, J lost 2 bases, and 9 bases lay in between. The V gene's germline CDR1 is SGDLS and CDR2 YYNGEE. The CDR3 DNA reads as TGTGCCAGCAGCGTAGACTGGCCTCCCTACGAGCAGTACTTC. This gives the protein CASSVDWPPYEQYF.